The present T cell receptor (beta chain) was sequenced within a study of PD-L1 blockade in urothelial cancer. At the level of the study: Blood analyses occurred 3 weeks (second dose) and 6 weeks post treatment start.

PCRs each included synthetic TCR analog templates spiked in. Here immunoSEQ multiplex PCR was the method, and the copy in TCRdb shows in-frame clones only, minus some. The data show about 72,000 clones, with 84% seen just once and 4.7% held by the top ten. V dropped 5 bases and J dropped 4; count of bases not matched to a gene: 4. The germline CDR1 and CDR2 sequences are SQVTM and ANQGSEA. The CDR3 has 12 residues. This TCR was sampled from a man aged 70-80 years with urothelial cancer. The V call is TRBV29-1, the J call TRBJ1-1; TRBD1 aligns across 7 bases. Sequenced material: PBMCs, taken around atezolizumab (anti-PD-L1) treatment. The CDR3 loop reads CSVKGAGTEAFF. CDR3 DNA sequence: TGCAGCGTTAAGGGGGCAGGCACTGAAGCTTTCTTT. The full variable domain, rest sourced from reference TRBV29-1 and TRBJ1-1, is SAVISQKPSRDICQRGTSLTIQCQVDSQVTMMFWYRQQPGQSLTLIATANQGSEATYESGFVIDKFPISRPNLTFSTLTVSNMSPEDSSIYLCSVKGAGTEAFFGQGTRLTVV.